Each of the 17 T cell receptor beta chains below was sequenced from the same sample in a study of radiation and T cells in renal cell carcinoma. Sequencing used immunoSEQ multiplex PCR; TCRdb keeps in-frame clones, though not all of them. The repertoire holds 70,000 or so clones, with roughly 87% as singletons. Time point specified: blood 2 weeks post-SBRT. Indicated treatment: 15 Gy SBRT to primary tumor, nephrectomy 4 weeks later. Source: blood, taken from a patient whose treatment included radiotherapy and nephrectomy. The receptors come from a man aged 55 to 69 with renal cell carcinoma.

The genes are TRBV4-1 and TRBJ1-2; D unclear. The V and J ends lost 0 bases and 4 bases respectively, with 12 bases between them. This CDR3 region has 15 residues. The V gene's germline CDR1 is MGHRA and CDR2 YSYEKL. CDR3 amino acids: CASSQEVTLTYGYTF. The CDR3 DNA reads as TGCGCCAGCAGCCAAGAGGTGACATTGACCTATGGCTACACCTTC.

V and J are TRBV5-3 and TRBJ2-7; no definite D call. TRBV5-3 is an ORF, with its function uncertain. Trimming took 5 bases from V and 1 from J, leaving 13 bases between them. The CDR3 contains 14 residues. The CDR3 nucleotides are TGTGCCAGAAGGAACACTTCATGGTCCTACGAGCAGTACTTC. Its protein is CARRNTSWSYEQYF.

Regarding this clone: Within the sample, other DNA sequences also encode this same CDR3. The gene calls are TRBV5-1 and TRBJ1-1, with D unclear. This CDR3 contains 13 residues. Germline CDR1 SGHRS, CDR2 YFSETQ. V was clipped by 1 base and J by 1 base, with 5 bases between them. CDR3 DNA sequence: TGCGCCAGCAGCTTGAGTCCGAACACTGAAGCTTTCTTT. Residues: CASSLSPNTEAFF.

The rearrangement uses TRBV11-2 and TRBJ2-3; unclear D gene. Trimming took 3 bases from V and 2 from J, leaving 12 bases between them. This CDR3 has 15 residues. Germline V gene sequence: CDR1 SGHAT, CDR2 FQNNGV. This CDR3 is CASSLGPLNTDTQYF. CDR3 bases: TGTGCCAGCAGCTTGGGTCCTCTAAACACAGATACGCAGTATTTT.

This chain joins TRBV7-2 and TRBJ2-1, with no clear D. This CDR3 contains 17 residues. Germline loops: CDR1 SGHTA, CDR2 FQGNSA. Trimming shortened V by 5 bases and J by 0 bases, and 17 bases separated the two germline ends. The CDR3 region is CASSPKGAIISYNEQFF. The CDR3 DNA is TGTGCCAGCAGCCCGAAAGGAGCGATCATCTCCTACAATGAGCAGTTCTTC.

This clone showed up just once. This chain connects TRBV4-3 to TRBJ1-2; TRBD1 matches at 7 bases. Looked up from germline, CDR1 is LGHNA and CDR2 is YSLEER. Trimming removed 4 bases from V and 7 bases from J; junction bases left unmatched: 9. This CDR3 spans 14 amino acids. The CDR3 sequence: CASSPTRGLVGYTF. The CDR3 region has the DNA TGCGCCAGCAGCCCTACGAGGGGGCTGGTTGGCTACACCTTC.

There are a few counts of this clone. V and J are TRBV2 and TRBJ1-1; D gene ambiguous. Germline assignment: CDR1 SNHLY and CDR2 FYNNEI. This CDR3 contains 13 residues. Trimming took 7 bases from V and 1 from J, leaving 10 bases between them. The CDR3 is CASTILPNTEAFF. The CDR3 region has the DNA TGTGCCAGCACCATCCTCCCGAACACTGAAGCTTTCTTT. Drawing the rest from reference TRBV2 and TRBJ1-1, the complete variable domain is EPEVTQTPSHQVTQMGQEVILRCVPISNHLYFYWYRQILGQKVEFLVSFYNNEISEKSEIFDDQFSVERPDGSNFTLKIRSTKLEDSAMYFCASTILPNTEAFFGQGTRLTVV.

The genes are TRBV7-2 and TRBJ2-7, with a weak D call TRBD1 (5 bases). There are 17 residues in the CDR3. Germline CDR1 and CDR2: SGHTA and FQGNSA. V was shortened by 1 base and J by 4 bases, with 20 bases between the two germline ends. The CDR3 nucleotides are TGTGCCAGCAGCTTAGAATATCGGTCAGGGTCCTATTACGAGCAGTACTTC. As protein: CASSLEYRSGSYYEQYF.

This clone was seen a few times. This rearrangement joins TRBV5-1 to TRBJ2-7; TRBD1 is a possible D gene (6 bases). The CDR3 consists of 15 residues. CDR1 is SGHRS and CDR2 is YFSETQ in the germline V gene. Deletions cut 5 bases from V and 2 bases from J, with 17 bases between. The CDR3 is CASSRLGGPTYEQYF. DNA of the CDR3: TGCGCCAGCAGTCGTTTAGGGGGACCGACCTACGAGCAGTACTTC. The variable domain in full, completed from reference TRBV5-1 and TRBJ2-7, reads KAGVTQTPRYLIKTRGQQVTLSCSPISGHRSVSWYQQTPGQGLQFLFEYFSETQRNKGNFPGRFSGRQFSNSRSEMNVSTLELGDSALYLCASSRLGGPTYEQYFGPGTRLTVT.

The chain employs TRBV6-5 and TRBJ1-4; no reliable D call. Per germline, CDR1 MNHEY and CDR2 SVGAGI. The germline V and J ends were trimmed by 6 bases and 10 bases, with 15 bases remaining between them. The length of the CDR3 is 13 residues. DNA for the CDR3: TGTGCCAGCAGCTCAACCCTTCTTGGAAAACTGTTTTTT. This translates into CASSSTLLGKLFF.

J is TRBJ2-7 and V is TRBV6-1; D is unresolved. The V and J ends lost 6 bases and 3 bases respectively, with 15 bases between them. The germline gives CDR1 MNHNS, CDR2 SASEGT. This CDR3 has 14 residues. Written as DNA, the CDR3 is TGTGCCAGCAGAGGGTCTGGCTCGCTCTACGAGCAGTACTTC. This sequence encodes CASRGSGSLYEQYF.

The V and J genes are TRBV28 and TRBJ1-6; D is uncertain. The germline CDR1 and CDR2 sequences are MDHEN and SYDVKM. The CDR3 is 14 amino acids. V shed 4 bases and J shed 6 bases, with 10 bases lying between them. In DNA form, the CDR3 reads TGTGCCAGCAGTTATCCCGAGACTAATTCACCCCTCCACTTT. This translates into CASSYPETNSPLHF.

V usage is TRBV7-9 and J usage is TRBJ2-5; 7 bases fit TRBD1. Germline loops: CDR1 SEHNR, CDR2 FQNEAQ (reference sequence). The CDR3 runs 16 residues. V lost 4 bases to trimming and J lost 1 base; unmatched junction nucleotides: 9. CDR3 DNA sequence: TGTGCCAGCAGCTCCCCCCCGGACAGGACCCAAGAGACCCAGTACTTC. Amino acid sequence: CASSSPPDRTQETQYF. Full variable domain (outside the CDR3, taken from reference TRBV7-9 and TRBJ2-5): DTGVSQNPRHKITKRGQNVTFRCDPISEHNRLYWYRQTLGQGPEFLTYFQNEAQLEKSRLLSDRFSAERPKGSFSTLEIQRTEQGDSAMYLCASSSPPDRTQETQYFGPGTRLLVL.

This chain joins TRBV20-1 and TRBJ1-2; D gene uncertain. This CDR3 has 11 amino acids. V gave up 3 bases and J gave up 2 bases, with 4 bases separating them. The germline V gene has CDR1 DFQATT and CDR2 SNEGSKA (reference sequence). CDR3 sequence (DNA): TGCAGTGCTAGGTACAACTATGGCTACACCTTC. Translated, it gives CSARYNYGYTF.

In the case of this clone: A read error may produce the germline difference seen at one junction end. The chain couples TRBV4-1 to TRBJ1-2, with D perhaps TRBD1 (5 bases). Germline-derived CDR1 and CDR2 are MGHRA and YSYEKL. There are 17 residues in the CDR3. The CDR3 region is CASSQDSRHRGNYGHTF. DNA of the CDR3: TGCGCCAGCAGCCAAGATTCCCGGCACCGGGGGAACTATGGCCACACCTTC.

This clone was seen only once. This chain joins TRBV5-1 and TRBJ2-6; 8 bases agree with TRBD1. The CDR3 covers 14 residues. The germline V gene encodes CDR1 SGHRS and CDR2 YFSETQ. V lost 7 bases, J lost 1 base, and 1 base stayed unmatched. The CDR3 loop reads CASRQGSGANVLTF. The CDR3 DNA reads TGCGCCAGCCGACAGGGGTCTGGGGCCAACGTCCTGACTTTC.

This clone was detected only once. The J gene is TRBJ2-1, the V gene TRBV30; D unclear. From germline, CDR1 is GTSNPN and CDR2 SVGIG (reference sequence). Deletions cut 0 bases from V and 9 bases from J, with 6 bases between. The CDR3 has 11 amino acids. CDR3 sequence (DNA): TGTGCCTGGAGTGTCAATCTTGAGCAGTTCTTC. Translation: CAWSVNLEQFF.